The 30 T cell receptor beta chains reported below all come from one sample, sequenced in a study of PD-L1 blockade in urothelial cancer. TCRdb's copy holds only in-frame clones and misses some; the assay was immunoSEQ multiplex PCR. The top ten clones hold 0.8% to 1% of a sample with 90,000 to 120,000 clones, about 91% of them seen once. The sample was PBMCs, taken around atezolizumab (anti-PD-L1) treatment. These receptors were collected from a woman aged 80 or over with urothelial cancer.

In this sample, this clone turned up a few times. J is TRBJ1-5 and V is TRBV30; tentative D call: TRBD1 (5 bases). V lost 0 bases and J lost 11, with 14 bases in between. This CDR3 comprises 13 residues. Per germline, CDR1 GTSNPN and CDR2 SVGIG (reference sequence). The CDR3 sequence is CAWSVLQGKAQHF. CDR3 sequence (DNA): TGTGCCTGGAGTGTACTTCAGGGCAAGGCCCAGCATTTT.

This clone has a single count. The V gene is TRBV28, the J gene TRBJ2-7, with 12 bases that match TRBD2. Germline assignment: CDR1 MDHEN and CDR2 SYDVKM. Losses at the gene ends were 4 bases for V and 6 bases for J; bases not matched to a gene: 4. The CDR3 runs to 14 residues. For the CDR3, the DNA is TGTGCCAGCAGTTCCCCTAGCGGGAGGGCCGAGCAGTACTTC. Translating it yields CASSSPSGRAEQYF.

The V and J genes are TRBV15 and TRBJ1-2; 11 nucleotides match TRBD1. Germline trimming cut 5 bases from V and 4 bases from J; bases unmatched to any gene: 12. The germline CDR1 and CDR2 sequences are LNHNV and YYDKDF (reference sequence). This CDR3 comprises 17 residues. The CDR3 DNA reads TGTGCCACCAGCTCTGAGGGACAGGGGGTCTGGACCTATGGCTACACCTTC. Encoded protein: CATSSEGQGVWTYGYTF. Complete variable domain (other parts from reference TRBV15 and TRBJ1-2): DAMVIQNPRYQVTQFGKPVTLSCSQTLNHNVMYWYQQKSSQAPKLLFHYYDKDFNNEADTPDNFQSRRPNTSFCFLDIRSPGLGDTAMYLCATSSEGQGVWTYGYTFGSGTRLTVV.

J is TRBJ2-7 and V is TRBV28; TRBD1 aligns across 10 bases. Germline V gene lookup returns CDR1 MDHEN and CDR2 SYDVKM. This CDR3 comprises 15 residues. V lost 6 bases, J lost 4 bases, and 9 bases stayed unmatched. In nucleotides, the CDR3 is TGTGCCAGCAGCCAGACCGGGACAGGGGTATACGAGCAGTACTTC. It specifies CASSQTGTGVYEQYF.

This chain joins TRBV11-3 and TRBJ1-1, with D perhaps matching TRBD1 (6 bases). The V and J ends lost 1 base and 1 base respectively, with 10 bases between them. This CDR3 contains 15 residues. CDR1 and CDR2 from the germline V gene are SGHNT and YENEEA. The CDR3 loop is CASSLAGATNTEAFF. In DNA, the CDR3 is TGTGCCAGCAGCTTAGCAGGGGCTACGAACACTGAAGCTTTCTTT.

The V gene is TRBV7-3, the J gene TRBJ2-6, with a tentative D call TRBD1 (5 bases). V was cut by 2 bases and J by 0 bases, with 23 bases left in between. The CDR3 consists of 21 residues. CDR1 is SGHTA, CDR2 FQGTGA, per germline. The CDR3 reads CASSLLSGKAGIISGANVLTF. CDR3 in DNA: TGTGCCAGCAGCTTACTTTCAGGAAAGGCAGGGATCATCTCTGGGGCCAACGTCCTGACTTTC.

The CDR3 loop is CASSLNTGHTEAFF. CDR3 sequence (DNA): TGTGCCAGCAGCTTAAACACAGGGCACACTGAAGCTTTCTTT. The gene calls are TRBV7-3 and TRBJ1-1; tentative D call: TRBD1 (6 bases). Germline V gene data show CDR1 as SGHTA and CDR2 as FQGTGA. The CDR3 is 14 residues long. V lost 1 base and J 3 bases, leaving 9 bases between the germline ends.

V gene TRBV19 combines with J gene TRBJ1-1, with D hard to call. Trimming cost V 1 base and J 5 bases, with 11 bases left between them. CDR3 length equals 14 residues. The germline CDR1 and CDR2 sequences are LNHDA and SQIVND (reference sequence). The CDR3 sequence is CASSIGGAVTEAFF. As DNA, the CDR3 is TGTGCCAGTAGTATAGGTGGCGCGGTGACTGAAGCTTTCTTT.

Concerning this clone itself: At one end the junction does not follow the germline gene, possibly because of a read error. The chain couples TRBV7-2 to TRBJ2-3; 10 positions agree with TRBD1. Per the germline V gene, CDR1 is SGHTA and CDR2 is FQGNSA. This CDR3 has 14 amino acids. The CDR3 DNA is TGTGCCAGCAGCCGGGGACAGGGGACAGATATGCAGTATTTT. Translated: CASSRGQGTDMQYF.

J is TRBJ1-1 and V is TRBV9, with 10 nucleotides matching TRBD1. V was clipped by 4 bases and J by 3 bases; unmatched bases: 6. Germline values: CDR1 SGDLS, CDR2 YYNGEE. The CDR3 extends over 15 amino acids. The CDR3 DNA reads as TGTGCCAGCAGCCTTACCGGGACAGGGGACACTGAAGCTTTCTTT. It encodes CASSLTGTGDTEAFF.

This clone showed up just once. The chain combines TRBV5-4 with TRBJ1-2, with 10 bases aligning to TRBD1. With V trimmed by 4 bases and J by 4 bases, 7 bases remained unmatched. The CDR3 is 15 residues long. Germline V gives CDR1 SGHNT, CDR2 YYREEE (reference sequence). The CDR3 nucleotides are TGTGCCAGCAGCACCCGGACAGGGGGAAGCTATGGCTACACCTTC. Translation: CASSTRTGGSYGYTF.

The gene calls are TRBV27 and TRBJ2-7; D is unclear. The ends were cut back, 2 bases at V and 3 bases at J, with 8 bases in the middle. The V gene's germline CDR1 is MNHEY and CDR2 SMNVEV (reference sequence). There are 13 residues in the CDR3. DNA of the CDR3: TGTGCCAGCAGTTTAGGGCCCTTCTACGAGCAGTACTTC. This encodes CASSLGPFYEQYF.

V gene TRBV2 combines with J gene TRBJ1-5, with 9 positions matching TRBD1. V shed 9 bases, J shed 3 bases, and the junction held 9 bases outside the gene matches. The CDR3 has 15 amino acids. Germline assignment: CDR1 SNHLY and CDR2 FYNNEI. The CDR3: CARGGTGSPNQPQHF. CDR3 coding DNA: TGTGCCAGGGGAGGGACAGGGAGTCCCAATCAGCCCCAGCATTTT.

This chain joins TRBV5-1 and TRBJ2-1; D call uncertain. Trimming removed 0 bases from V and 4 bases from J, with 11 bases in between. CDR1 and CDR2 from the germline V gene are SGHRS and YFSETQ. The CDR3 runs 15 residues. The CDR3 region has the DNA TGCGCCAGCAGCTTGGCGCAGAATGCATACAATGAGCAGTTCTTC. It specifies CASSLAQNAYNEQFF.

CDR3 in DNA: TGCGCCAGCAGCCCGAGAGTCAACCCGAGTAATCAGCCCCAGCATTTT. It codes for CASSPRVNPSNQPQHF. V and J are TRBV4-1 and TRBJ1-5; D ambiguous. The germline V gene encodes CDR1 MGHRA and CDR2 YSYEKL. The CDR3 has 16 residues. V was pared by 4 bases and J by 4 bases, with 17 bases between.

The CDR3 DNA is TGTGCCAGCAGCCAAGACGGGACAGCTTTCTCCTACAATGAGCAGTTCTTC. This translates into CASSQDGTAFSYNEQFF. The J gene is TRBJ2-1, the V gene TRBV7-6; 7 nucleotides line up with TRBD1. The CDR3 is 17 amino acids. The junction had 10 bases not matched to a gene; V was cut back by 5 bases and J by 0 bases. Per germline, CDR1 SGHVS and CDR2 FNYEAQ.

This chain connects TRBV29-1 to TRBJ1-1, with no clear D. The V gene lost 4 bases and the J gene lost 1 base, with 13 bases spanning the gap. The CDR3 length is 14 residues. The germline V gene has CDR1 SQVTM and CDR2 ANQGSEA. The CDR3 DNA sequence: TGCAGCGTTGCAAGAGTAGCTCAGAACACTGAAGCTTTCTTT. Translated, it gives CSVARVAQNTEAFF.

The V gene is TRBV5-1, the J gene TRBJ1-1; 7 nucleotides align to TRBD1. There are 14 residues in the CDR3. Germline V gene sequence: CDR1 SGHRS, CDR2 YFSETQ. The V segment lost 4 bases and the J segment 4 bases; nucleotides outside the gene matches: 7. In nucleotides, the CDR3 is TGCGCCAGCAGCCCTTCAGGGGGGACCACTGAAGCTTTCTTT. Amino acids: CASSPSGGTTEAFF.

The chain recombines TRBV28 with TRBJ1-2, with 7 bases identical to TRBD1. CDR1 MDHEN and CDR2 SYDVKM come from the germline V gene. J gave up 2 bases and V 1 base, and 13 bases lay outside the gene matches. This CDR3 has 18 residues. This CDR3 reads CASSLLNQGQAYNYGYTF. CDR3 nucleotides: TGTGCCAGCAGTTTATTGAATCAAGGACAGGCATACAACTATGGCTACACCTTC.

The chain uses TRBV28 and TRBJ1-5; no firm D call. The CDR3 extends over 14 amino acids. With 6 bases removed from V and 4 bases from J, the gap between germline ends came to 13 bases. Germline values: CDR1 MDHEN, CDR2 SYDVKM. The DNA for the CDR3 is TGTGCCAGCAGCTTGTGGGGAGGGAATCAGCCCCAGCATTTT. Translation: CASSLWGGNQPQHF.

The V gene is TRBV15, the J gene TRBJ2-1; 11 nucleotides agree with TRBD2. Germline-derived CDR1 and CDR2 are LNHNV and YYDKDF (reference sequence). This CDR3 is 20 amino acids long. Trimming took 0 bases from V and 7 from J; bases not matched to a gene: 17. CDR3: CATSRDPLTAIAGGPNEQFF. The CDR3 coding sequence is TGTGCCACCAGCAGAGACCCTCTAACGGCGATAGCGGGAGGGCCAAATGAGCAGTTCTTC.

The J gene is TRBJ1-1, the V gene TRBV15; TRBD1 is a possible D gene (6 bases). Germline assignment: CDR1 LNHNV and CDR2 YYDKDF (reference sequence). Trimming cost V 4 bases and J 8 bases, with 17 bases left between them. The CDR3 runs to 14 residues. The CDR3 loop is CATSTPNTGTEAFF. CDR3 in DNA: TGTGCCACCAGCACTCCAAATACAGGGACCGAAGCTTTCTTT.

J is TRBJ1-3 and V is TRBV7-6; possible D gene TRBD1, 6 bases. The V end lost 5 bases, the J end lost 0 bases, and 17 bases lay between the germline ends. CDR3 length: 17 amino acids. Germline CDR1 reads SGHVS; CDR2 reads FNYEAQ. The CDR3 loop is CASSAQTGLHSGNTIYF. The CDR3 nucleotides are TGTGCCAGCAGCGCCCAGACAGGTCTCCACTCTGGAAACACCATATATTTT.

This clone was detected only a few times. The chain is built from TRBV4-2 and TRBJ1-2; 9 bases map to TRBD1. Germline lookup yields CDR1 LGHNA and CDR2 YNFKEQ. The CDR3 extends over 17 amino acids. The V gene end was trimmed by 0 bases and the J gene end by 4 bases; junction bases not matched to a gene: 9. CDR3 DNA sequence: TGTGCCAGCAGCCAAGATCCTGGGACAGGGCCCCGCTATGGCTACACCTTC. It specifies CASSQDPGTGPRYGYTF.

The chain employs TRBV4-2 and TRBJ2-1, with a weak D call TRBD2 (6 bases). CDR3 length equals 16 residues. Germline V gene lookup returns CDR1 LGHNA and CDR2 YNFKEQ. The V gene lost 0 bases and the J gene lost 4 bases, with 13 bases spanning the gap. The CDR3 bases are TGTGCCAGCAGCCAAGAGGGGATAGCGGCTTACAATGAGCAGTTCTTC. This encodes CASSQEGIAAYNEQFF.

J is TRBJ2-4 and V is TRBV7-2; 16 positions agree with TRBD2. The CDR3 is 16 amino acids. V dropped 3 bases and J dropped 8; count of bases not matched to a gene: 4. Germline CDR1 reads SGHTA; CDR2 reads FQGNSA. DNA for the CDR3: TGTGCCAGCAGCTTGGGACTAGCGGGAGGGTTGGACATTCAGTACTTC. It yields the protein CASSLGLAGGLDIQYF.

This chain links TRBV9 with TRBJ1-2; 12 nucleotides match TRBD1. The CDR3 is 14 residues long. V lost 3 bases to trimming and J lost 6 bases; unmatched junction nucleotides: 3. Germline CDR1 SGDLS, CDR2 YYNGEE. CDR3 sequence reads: CASSGGTGGHGYTF. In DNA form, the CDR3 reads TGTGCCAGCAGCGGGGGGACAGGGGGCCATGGCTACACCTTC.

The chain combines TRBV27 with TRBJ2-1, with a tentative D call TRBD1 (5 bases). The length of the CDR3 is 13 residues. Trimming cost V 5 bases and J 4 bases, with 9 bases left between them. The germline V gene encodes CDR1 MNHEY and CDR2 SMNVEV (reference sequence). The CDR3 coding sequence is TGTGCCAGCAGTATCCGACAGTACAATGAGCAGTTCTTC. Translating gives CASSIRQYNEQFF.

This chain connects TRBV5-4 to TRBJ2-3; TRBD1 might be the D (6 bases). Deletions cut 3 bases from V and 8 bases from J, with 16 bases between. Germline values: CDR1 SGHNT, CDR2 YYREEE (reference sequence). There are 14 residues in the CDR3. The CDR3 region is CASSYRDTESTQYF. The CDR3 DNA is TGTGCCAGCAGCTACCGGGACACCGAATCTACGCAGTATTTT.

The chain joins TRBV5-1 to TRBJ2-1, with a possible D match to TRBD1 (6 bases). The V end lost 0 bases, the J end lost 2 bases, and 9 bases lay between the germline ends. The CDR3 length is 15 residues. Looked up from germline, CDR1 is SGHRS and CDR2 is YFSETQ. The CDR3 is CASSLGQGTYNEQFF. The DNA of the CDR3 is TGCGCCAGCAGCTTGGGGCAGGGGACCTACAATGAGCAGTTCTTC.